Following are 2 T cell receptor beta chains from one sample sequenced in a study of human CD4 T cells and Enterobacteriaceae. FACS sorting after 6-7 days collected CFSE-low CD25+ ICOS+ proliferating activated T cells. Irradiated autologous monocytes pulsed with antigen were cultured at a 2:1 ratio with CFSE-labeled memory CD4+ T cells. All CD4+ cells other than CD45RA+CCR7+CD95- naive cells were sorted as memory, over 98% pure. Sequencing used immunoSEQ multiplex PCR; TCRdb keeps in-frame clones, though not all of them. The table includes roughly 1,300 clones, approximately 51% detected once. Sequencing used bacteria-reactive CD4+ T cells grown in culture. Subset of the sample: CFSE-low proliferating memory CD4 T cells sorted after in vitro stimulation with a heat-inactivated bacterium or M. tuberculosis lysate. These receptors all come from a human donor in good health.

This clone was counted only a few times. The CDR3: CASSPRQGPYEQYF. CDR3 sequence (DNA): TGTGCCAGCAGTCCCCGACAGGGCCCCTACGAGCAGTACTTC. This chain uses TRBV7-8 with TRBJ2-7; 7 bases align to TRBD1. The CDR3 length is 14 residues. V lost 6 bases, J lost 2 bases, and 7 bases stayed unmatched. The V gene's germline CDR1 is SGHVS and CDR2 FQNEAQ.

The chain joins TRBV27 to TRBJ1-2; 9 bases are shared with TRBD1. V trimming: 6 bases; J trimming: 2 bases; junction bases outside the gene matches: 4. CDR1 and CDR2 (germline): MNHEY, SMNVEV (reference sequence). This CDR3 comprises 14 residues. CDR3 sequence reads: CASRGQGTNYGYTF. As DNA, the CDR3 is TGTGCCAGCAGAGGACAGGGGACGAACTATGGCTACACCTTC.